This record covers a single T cell receptor (beta chain). The data were produced by immunoSEQ multiplex PCR, yet TCRdb's version contains in-frame clones alone and is incomplete. The sample holds 100,000 to 150,000 clones, roughly 90% seen once. This record comes from a study of cytomegalovirus exposure and HLA in healthy donors. Across the whole study: The use of the same platform for the 100 to 150 validation repertoires and the roughly 730 first-cohort repertoires was reported by a later analysis.

V shed 5 bases and J shed 9 bases, with 17 bases lying between them. This CDR3 comprises 14 residues. CDR1 is SGHVS, CDR2 FQNEAQ, per germline. The rearrangement links TRBV7-8 to TRBJ2-1, with D perhaps TRBD2 (6 bases). The TCR comes from a woman younger than 35 in good health and CMV-seronegative. Sequencing used PBMCs. As DNA, the CDR3 is TGTGCCAGCAGCCCCGGGAGAGGAAAAGGTGAGCAGTTCTTC. This codes for CASSPGRGKGEQFF.